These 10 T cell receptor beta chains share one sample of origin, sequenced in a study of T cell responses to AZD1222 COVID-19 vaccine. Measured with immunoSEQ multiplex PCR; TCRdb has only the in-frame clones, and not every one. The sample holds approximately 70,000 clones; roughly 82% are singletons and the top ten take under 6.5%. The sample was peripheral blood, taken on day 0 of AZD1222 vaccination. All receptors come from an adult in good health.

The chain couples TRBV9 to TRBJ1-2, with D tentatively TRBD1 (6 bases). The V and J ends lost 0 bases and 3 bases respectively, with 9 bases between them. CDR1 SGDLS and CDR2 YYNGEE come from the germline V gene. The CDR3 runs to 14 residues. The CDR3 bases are TGTGCCAGCAGCGTAGGCGCAGGGGACTATGGCTACACCTTC. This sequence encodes CASSVGAGDYGYTF.

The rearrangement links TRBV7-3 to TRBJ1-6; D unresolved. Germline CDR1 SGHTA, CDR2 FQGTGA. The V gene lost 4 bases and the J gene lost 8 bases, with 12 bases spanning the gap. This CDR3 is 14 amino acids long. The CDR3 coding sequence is TGTGCCAGCAGCTCGACGGGGATGGATTCACCCCTCCACTTT. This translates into CASSSTGMDSPLHF. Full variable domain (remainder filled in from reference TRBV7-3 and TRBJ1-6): GAGVSQTPSNKVTEKGKYVELRCDPISGHTALYWYRQSLGQGPEFLIYFQGTGAADDSGLPNDRFFAVRPEGSVSTLKIQRTERGDSAVYLCASSSTGMDSPLHFGNGTRLTVT.

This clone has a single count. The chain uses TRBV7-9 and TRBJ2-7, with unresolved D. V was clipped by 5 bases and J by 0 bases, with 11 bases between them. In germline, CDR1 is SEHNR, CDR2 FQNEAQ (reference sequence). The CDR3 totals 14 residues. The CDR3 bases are TGTGCCAGCAGCGATCAGACGAGCTCCTACGAGCAGTACTTC. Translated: CASSDQTSSYEQYF.

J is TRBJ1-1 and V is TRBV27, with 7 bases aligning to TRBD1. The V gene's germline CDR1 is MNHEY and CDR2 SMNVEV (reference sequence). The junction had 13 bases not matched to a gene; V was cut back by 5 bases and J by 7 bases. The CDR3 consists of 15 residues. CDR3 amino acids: CASSPPGQARNEAFF. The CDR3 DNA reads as TGTGCCAGCAGTCCCCCCGGACAGGCCAGAAATGAAGCTTTCTTT.

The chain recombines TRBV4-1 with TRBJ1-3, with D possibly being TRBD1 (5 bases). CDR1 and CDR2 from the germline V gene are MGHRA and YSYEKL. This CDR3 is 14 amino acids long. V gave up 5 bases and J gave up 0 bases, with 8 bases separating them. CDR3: CASSGGSSGNTIYF. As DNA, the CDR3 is TGCGCCAGCAGCGGGGGGAGCTCTGGAAACACCATATATTTT.

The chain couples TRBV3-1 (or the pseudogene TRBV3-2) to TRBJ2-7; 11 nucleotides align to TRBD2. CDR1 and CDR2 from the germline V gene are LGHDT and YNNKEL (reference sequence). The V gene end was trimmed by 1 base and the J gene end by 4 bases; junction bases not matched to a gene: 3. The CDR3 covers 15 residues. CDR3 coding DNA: TGTGCCAGCAGCCAAGGCCCTAGCGGGGGGTACGAGCAGTACTTC. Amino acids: CASSQGPSGGYEQYF.

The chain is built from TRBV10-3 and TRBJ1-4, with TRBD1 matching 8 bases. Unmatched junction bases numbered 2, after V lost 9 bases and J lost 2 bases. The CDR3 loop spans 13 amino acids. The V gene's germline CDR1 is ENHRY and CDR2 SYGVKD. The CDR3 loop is CAIGTGTNEKLFF. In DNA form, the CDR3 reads TGTGCCATAGGGACAGGCACTAATGAAAAACTGTTTTTT.

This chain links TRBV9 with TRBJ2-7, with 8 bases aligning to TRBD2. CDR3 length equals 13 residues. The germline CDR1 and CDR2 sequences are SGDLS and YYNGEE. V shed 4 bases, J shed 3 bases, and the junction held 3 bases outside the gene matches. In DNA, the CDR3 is TGTGCCAGCAGCCCCACTAGCGGCTACGAGCAGTACTTC. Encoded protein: CASSPTSGYEQYF.

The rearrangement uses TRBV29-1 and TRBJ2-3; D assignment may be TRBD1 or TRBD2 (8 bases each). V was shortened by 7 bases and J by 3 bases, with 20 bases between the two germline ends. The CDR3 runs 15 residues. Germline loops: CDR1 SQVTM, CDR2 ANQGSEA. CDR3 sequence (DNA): TGCAGCGCAGGACAGGGTCCGGGGGGGACAGATACGCAGTATTTT. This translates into CSAGQGPGGTDTQYF.

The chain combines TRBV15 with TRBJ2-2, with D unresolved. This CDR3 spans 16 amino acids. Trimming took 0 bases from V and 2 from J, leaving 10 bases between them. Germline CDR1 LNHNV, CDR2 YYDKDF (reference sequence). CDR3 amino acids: CATSRDRQFNTGELFF. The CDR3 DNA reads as TGTGCCACCAGCAGAGATCGGCAATTCAACACCGGGGAGCTGTTTTTT.